A single sample gave rise to the 27 T cell receptor beta chains below, sequenced in a study of technical replicates of blood from a few donors. Using immunoSEQ multiplex PCR, the repertoire was profiled, and TCRdb retains in-frame clones only, with some absent. The sample holds just over 95,000 clones; around 96% are singletons and the top ten take 0.25% to 0.35%. The sequenced sample consisted of T cells isolated from PBMCs. The receptors were sampled from a human donor in good health.

The rearrangement uses TRBV15 and TRBJ1-2; 9 bases fit TRBD1. The germline V gene encodes CDR1 LNHNV and CDR2 YYDKDF (reference sequence). Trimming at V came to 2 bases and at J to 2 bases, leaving 6 bases not matched to a gene. This CDR3 spans 16 amino acids. In DNA form, the CDR3 reads TGTGCCACCAGCAGACTTCCCGGGACAGGGAACTATGGCTACACCTTC. It codes for CATSRLPGTGNYGYTF.

This sequence joins TRBV4-3 and TRBJ2-7; 14 nucleotides line up with TRBD2. Germline V gene lookup returns CDR1 LGHNA and CDR2 YSLEER. The junction had 5 bases not matched to a gene; V was cut back by 3 bases and J by 4 bases. This CDR3 comprises 16 residues. The CDR3 sequence is CASSQGTSGSLYEQYF. The CDR3 coding sequence is TGCGCCAGCAGCCAGGGGACTAGCGGGAGTTTATACGAGCAGTACTTC.

This clone appeared a single time. The rearrangement uses TRBV19 and TRBJ1-5; D ambiguous. Germline V gene data show CDR1 as LNHDA and CDR2 as SQIVND (reference sequence). The CDR3 is made up of 14 amino acids. V lost 5 bases, J lost 8 bases, and 16 bases lay in between. The CDR3 region has the DNA TGTGCCAGTAGTTATCACGGCGGAAAGGAGCCCCAGCATTTT. It specifies CASSYHGGKEPQHF.

This clone has just a few counts. The chain couples TRBV13 to TRBJ1-1, with D tentatively TRBD1 (6 bases). The CDR3 totals 13 residues. Per germline, CDR1 PRHDT and CDR2 FYEKMQ (reference sequence). The V end lost 6 bases, the J end lost 4 bases, and 12 bases lay between the germline ends. Here the CDR3 reads CASRNTGFTEAFF. In nucleotides, the CDR3 is TGTGCCAGCAGAAATACAGGGTTCACTGAAGCTTTCTTT.

V usage is TRBV16 and J usage is TRBJ2-1; 7 positions agree with TRBD2. Germline V CDR1 and CDR2: KGHSY, FQNENV. The CDR3 extends over 18 amino acids. Losses at the gene ends were 0 bases for V and 5 bases for J; bases not matched to a gene: 13. The chain's CDR3 is CASSQSRGGGRTNNEQFF. The CDR3 bases are TGTGCCAGCAGCCAATCGAGGGGCGGCGGGAGAACAAACAATGAGCAGTTCTTC.

The V call is TRBV11-3, the J call TRBJ2-7; 11 nucleotides match TRBD2. The V gene's germline CDR1 is SGHNT and CDR2 YENEEA. The CDR3 extends over 15 amino acids. J lost 5 bases, V lost 3 bases, and 6 bases had no gene match. The CDR3 DNA follows: TGTGCCAGCAGCTTCGAAGGGGGACTAGCGGACGAGCAGTACTTC. Its protein is CASSFEGGLADEQYF.

V is TRBV28 and J is TRBJ1-2; TRBD1 agrees at 7 bases. CDR3 length equals 13 residues. Trimming cost V 3 bases and J 6 bases; bases outside gene matches: 4. Germline V gene sequence: CDR1 MDHEN, CDR2 SYDVKM. This CDR3 is CASSFGGGNGYTF. In DNA, the CDR3 is TGTGCCAGCAGTTTTGGAGGGGGCAATGGCTACACCTTC.

The rearrangement joins TRBV2 to TRBJ2-3; 7 bases match TRBD2. Germline CDR1 SNHLY, CDR2 FYNNEI. The CDR3 has 15 residues. V shed 3 bases and J 6 bases; nucleotides not matched to a gene: 9. CDR3 protein: CASSEGGGVKDTQYF. DNA of the CDR3: TGTGCCAGCAGTGAGGGTGGGGGGGTCAAGGATACGCAGTATTTT. Full variable domain (outside the CDR3, taken from reference TRBV2 and TRBJ2-3): EPEVTQTPSHQVTQMGQEVILRCVPISNHLYFYWYRQILGQKVEFLVSFYNNEISEKSEIFDDQFSVERPDGSNFTLKIRSTKLEDSAMYFCASSEGGGVKDTQYFGPGTRLTVL.

The genes are TRBV5-1 and TRBJ1-1, with TRBD1 matching over 8 bases. The trim removed 2 bases at V and 1 base at J, leaving 1 base unmatched. From germline, CDR1 is SGHRS and CDR2 YFSETQ. This CDR3 is 14 amino acids long. CDR3 DNA: TGCGCCAGCAGCTTTGACAGGGGGAACACTGAAGCTTTCTTT. Translation: CASSFDRGNTEAFF.

The chain uses TRBV7-2 and TRBJ1-5; D might be TRBD1 (5 bases). The V end lost 1 base, the J end lost 5 bases, and 15 bases lay between the germline ends. Per the germline V gene, CDR1 is SGHTA and CDR2 is FQGNSA. CDR3 length equals 16 residues. The chain's CDR3 is CASSLGWTRPDQPQHF. The CDR3 DNA sequence: TGTGCCAGCAGCTTAGGGTGGACAAGGCCGGATCAGCCCCAGCATTTT.

This sequence joins TRBV6-4 and TRBJ1-4; 7 nucleotides align to TRBD1. The length of the CDR3 is 15 residues. Germline CDR1 is MRHNA and CDR2 is SNTAGT. J lost 0 bases, V lost 3 bases, and 1 base had no gene match. The CDR3 reads CASSDTGATNEKLFF. CDR3 DNA sequence: TGTGCCAGCAGTGATACAGGGGCAACTAATGAAAAACTGTTTTTT.

V usage is TRBV29-1 and J usage is TRBJ1-1, with TRBD1 identical over 9 bases. Trimming cost V 1 base and J 3 bases; bases outside gene matches: 6. Germline V lookup: CDR1 SQVTM, CDR2 ANQGSEA. This CDR3 is 15 amino acids long. The CDR3 DNA reads as TGCAGCGTTGAAGTAAGAACAGGGGGCTACACTGAAGCTTTCTTT. Its protein is CSVEVRTGGYTEAFF.

The chain combines TRBV27 with TRBJ2-7; TRBD2 might be the D (5 bases). Germline lookup yields CDR1 MNHEY and CDR2 SMNVEV (reference sequence). Trimming left V 0 bases short and J 9 bases short, with 12 bases between. The CDR3 runs to 13 residues. The CDR3 region has the DNA TGTGCCAGCAGTTTATCAAGACTACGGGGGCAGTACTTC. It specifies CASSLSRLRGQYF.

V and J are TRBV4-1 and TRBJ2-1, with 7 positions matching TRBD2. Germline CDR1 reads MGHRA; CDR2 reads YSYEKL. The CDR3 has 17 amino acids. V lost 1 base, J lost 6 bases, and 12 bases stayed unmatched. This CDR3 reads CASSQVLGREIINEQFF. DNA for the CDR3: TGCGCCAGCAGCCAAGTATTAGGGCGGGAGATTATCAATGAGCAGTTCTTC.

The DNA for the CDR3 is TGTGCCAGCAGTCGAGCGGTGAACACTGAAGCTTTCTTT. It specifies CASSRAVNTEAFF. The chain has TRBV28 and TRBJ1-1; D is uncertain. The CDR3 is made up of 13 amino acids. With 5 bases removed from V and 0 bases from J, the gap between germline ends came to 7 bases. Looked up from germline, CDR1 is MDHEN and CDR2 is SYDVKM.

This chain links TRBV19 with TRBJ1-5; D perhaps matches TRBD1 (6 bases). This CDR3 is built from 15 residues. V was pared by 5 bases and J by 3 bases, with 14 bases between. Germline V gene data show CDR1 as LNHDA and CDR2 as SQIVND (reference sequence). CDR3 sequence: CASSAQGPFNQPQHF. The CDR3 DNA is TGTGCCAGTAGTGCCCAGGGGCCTTTCAATCAGCCCCAGCATTTT.

V usage is TRBV7-8 and J usage is TRBJ2-7, with 15 nucleotides matching TRBD2. CDR1 is SGHVS, CDR2 FQNEAQ, per germline. After removal of 3 bases from V and 12 bases from J, the junction contained 6 bases not matched to a gene. This CDR3 comprises 14 residues. In nucleotides, the CDR3 is TGTGCCAGCAGCTTGGGGACTAGCGGGAGGCAGGGGTACTTC. The encoded protein is CASSLGTSGRQGYF.

The J gene is TRBJ2-7, the V gene TRBV29-1; 10 nucleotides line up with TRBD2. Per the germline V gene, CDR1 is SQVTM and CDR2 is ANQGSEA. The CDR3 runs to 14 residues. The ends lost 3 bases at V and 2 bases at J; junction bases unmatched: 4. The CDR3 DNA is TGCAGCGTTGAGACCGGACTAGCGGCCTACGAGCAGTACTTC. Encoded protein: CSVETGLAAYEQYF.

V usage is TRBV11-2 and J usage is TRBJ2-5; tentatively, D is TRBD2 (5 bases). Trimming took off 1 base at V and 4 bases at J, with 16 bases between the two ends. CDR3 length: 16 amino acids. Germline loops: CDR1 SGHAT, CDR2 FQNNGV. The DNA for the CDR3 is TGTGCCAGCAGCTTAGGAGTTTTGCGACGGGGAGAGACCCAGTACTTC. Translated: CASSLGVLRRGETQYF. Complete variable domain (other parts from reference TRBV11-2 and TRBJ2-5): EAGVAQSPRYKIIEKRQSVAFWCNPISGHATLYWYQQILGQGPKLLIQFQNNGVVDDSQLPKDRFSAERLKGVDSTLKIQPAKLEDSAVYLCASSLGVLRRGETQYFGPGTRLLVL.

The V and J genes are TRBV7-9 and TRBJ2-7; D gene unclear. Germline CDR1 and CDR2: SEHNR and FQNEAQ (reference sequence). The V gene lost 2 bases and the J gene lost 6 bases, with 8 bases spanning the gap. The CDR3 has 12 residues. The CDR3 DNA follows: TGTGCCAGCAGCTTATTGCGGCCCGAGCAGTACTTC. Amino acid sequence: CASSLLRPEQYF. The whole variable domain, remainder taken from reference TRBV7-9 and TRBJ2-7, is DTGVSQNPRHKITKRGQNVTFRCDPISEHNRLYWYRQTLGQGPEFLTYFQNEAQLEKSRLLSDRFSAERPKGSFSTLEIQRTEQGDSAMYLCASSLLRPEQYFGPGTRLTVT.

This chain uses TRBV9 with TRBJ1-2; possibly TRBD1 for D (5 bases). The CDR3 length is 13 residues. The germline V gene has CDR1 SGDLS and CDR2 YYNGEE. Trimming removed 1 base at V and 5 bases at J, with 9 bases between. For the CDR3, the DNA is TGTGCCAGCAGCGTACAGGGAGGATATGGCTACACCTTC. It encodes CASSVQGGYGYTF.

The chain combines TRBV9 with TRBJ2-1, with 11 nucleotides matching TRBD2. Germline V CDR1 and CDR2: SGDLS, YYNGEE. CDR3 length: 15 amino acids. V gave up 1 base and J gave up 8 bases; unmatched junction bases: 5. The CDR3 here is CASSVIAGGTDEQFF. DNA for the CDR3: TGTGCCAGCAGCGTAATAGCGGGAGGGACCGATGAGCAGTTCTTC.

The chain joins TRBV27 to TRBJ1-5; D is perhaps TRBD1 (6 bases). Germline V CDR1 and CDR2: MNHEY, SMNVEV (reference sequence). This CDR3 has 13 residues. V was clipped by 7 bases and J by 4 bases, with 11 bases between them. The CDR3 reads CASKRGANQPQHF. In DNA form, the CDR3 reads TGTGCCAGCAAACGGGGGGCTAATCAGCCCCAGCATTTT.

The V call is TRBV27, the J call TRBJ2-3, with D tentatively TRBD2 (5 bases). Germline loops: CDR1 MNHEY, CDR2 SMNVEV (reference sequence). V was shortened by 3 bases and J by 6 bases, with 13 bases between the two germline ends. This CDR3 spans 14 amino acids. CDR3: CASSFAAGGDTQYF. As DNA, the CDR3 is TGTGCCAGCAGTTTTGCAGCAGGCGGGGATACGCAGTATTTT.

V usage is TRBV7-3 and J usage is TRBJ2-6; 7 nucleotides match TRBD1. V lost 5 bases to trimming and J lost 4 bases; unmatched junction nucleotides: 20. Looked up from germline, CDR1 is SGHTA and CDR2 is FQGTGA. The CDR3 has 20 residues. The chain's CDR3 is CASSHTIGGQSNSGANVLTF. In DNA form, the CDR3 reads TGTGCCAGCAGCCATACGATTGGGGGACAGTCAAACTCCGGGGCCAACGTCCTGACTTTC.

V and J are TRBV5-1 and TRBJ2-7; weak D call: TRBD1 (6 bases). CDR1 is SGHRS, CDR2 YFSETQ, per germline. With 7 bases removed from V and 5 bases from J, the gap between germline ends came to 16 bases. The CDR3 is 13 amino acids. The CDR3 protein is CASRADWDNEQYF. In DNA form, the CDR3 reads TGCGCCAGCCGGGCGGACTGGGACAACGAGCAGTACTTC.

This clone was seen just once. The rearrangement uses TRBV28 and TRBJ2-4; D unresolved. Germline assignment: CDR1 MDHEN and CDR2 SYDVKM. The CDR3 is 10 amino acids. V shed 6 bases and J shed 6 bases, with 3 bases lying between them. This chain's CDR3 is CASSRNIQYF. In DNA form, the CDR3 reads TGTGCCAGCAGCAGAAACATTCAGTACTTC.